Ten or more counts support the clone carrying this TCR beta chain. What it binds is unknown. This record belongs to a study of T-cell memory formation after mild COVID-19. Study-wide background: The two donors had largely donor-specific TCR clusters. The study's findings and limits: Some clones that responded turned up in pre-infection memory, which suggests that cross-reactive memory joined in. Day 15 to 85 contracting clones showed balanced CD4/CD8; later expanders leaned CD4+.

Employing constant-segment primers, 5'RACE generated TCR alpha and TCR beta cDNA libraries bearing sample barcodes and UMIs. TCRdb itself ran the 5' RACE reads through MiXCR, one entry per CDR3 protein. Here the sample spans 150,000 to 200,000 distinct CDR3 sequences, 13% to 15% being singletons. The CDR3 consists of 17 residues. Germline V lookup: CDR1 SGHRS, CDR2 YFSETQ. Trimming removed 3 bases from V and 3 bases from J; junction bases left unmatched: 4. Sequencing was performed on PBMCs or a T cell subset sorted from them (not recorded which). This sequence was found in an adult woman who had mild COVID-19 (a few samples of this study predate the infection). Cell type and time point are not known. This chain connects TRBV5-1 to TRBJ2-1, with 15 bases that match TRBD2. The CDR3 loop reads CASSSTGLAGGYNEQFF. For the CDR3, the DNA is TGCGCCAGCAGCTCTACGGGACTAGCGGGAGGCTACAATGAGCAGTTCTTC. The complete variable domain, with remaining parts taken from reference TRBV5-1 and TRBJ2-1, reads KAGVTQTPRYLIKTRGQQVTLSCSPISGHRSVSWYQQTPGQGLQFLFEYFSETQRNKGNFPGRFSGRQFSNSRSEMNVSTLELGDSALYLCASSSTGLAGGYNEQFFGPGTRLTVL.